The T cell receptor beta chain described here comes from a study of T cells expressing NK-cell markers. Germline-derived CDR1 and CDR2 are DFQATT and SNEGSKA (reference sequence). The CDR3 extends over 15 amino acids. Scientists made TCR beta cDNA using 5'RACE template switching with UMIs. TCRdb reanalyzed the 5' RACE reads, giving one entry per CDR3 protein sequence and no DNA. There are about 550,000 distinct CDR3 sequences in the sample, with approximately 4% held by the top ten. Turning to this clonotype: What it recognizes is unknown.

Findings of the study overall: Each of 5 to 7 donors carried dominant NKG2C+ clonotypes accounting for about 1.0-7.0% of CD8+ T cells. These clonotypes additionally ranked first within the CD3+CD56-NKG2C+ fraction of a few donors.

The TCR sequence derives from a man aged 18 to 29 in good health. The sequencing sample was made of blood T cells: a sorted CD56 or NKG2C T cell subset, CD4+ or CD8+ T cells, or bulk PBMC T cells (not recorded which). V usage is TRBV20-1 and J usage is TRBJ2-1. The CDR3: CSATPTGTPYNEQFF.